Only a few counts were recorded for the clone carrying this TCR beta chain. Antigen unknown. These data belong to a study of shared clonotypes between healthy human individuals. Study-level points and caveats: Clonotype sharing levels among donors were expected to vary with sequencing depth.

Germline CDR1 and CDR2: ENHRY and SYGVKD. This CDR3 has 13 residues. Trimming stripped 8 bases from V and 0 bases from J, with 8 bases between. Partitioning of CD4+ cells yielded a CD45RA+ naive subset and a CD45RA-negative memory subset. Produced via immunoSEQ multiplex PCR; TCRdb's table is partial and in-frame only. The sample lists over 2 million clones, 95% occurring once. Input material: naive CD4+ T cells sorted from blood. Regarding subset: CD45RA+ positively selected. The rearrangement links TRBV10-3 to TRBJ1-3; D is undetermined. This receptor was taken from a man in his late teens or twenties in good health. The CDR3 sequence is CAIGPSSGNTIYF. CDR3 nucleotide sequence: TGTGCCATCGGACCGAGCTCTGGAAACACCATATATTTT.